These 13 T cell receptor beta chains were all obtained from the same sample, sequenced in a study of cytomegalovirus exposure and HLA in healthy donors. 60 Vbeta and 13 Jbeta primers were used in PCR. Using immunoSEQ multiplex PCR, the repertoire was profiled, and TCRdb retains in-frame clones only, with some absent. The sample carries about 190,000 clones, roughly three quarters recorded once. The sample comprised PBMCs. Receptors originate from a woman under 30 in good health and CMV-seronegative.

The rearrangement links TRBV25-1 to TRBJ2-3, with D uncertain. There are 15 residues in the CDR3. Per the germline V gene, CDR1 is MGHDK and CDR2 is SYGVNS. The V gene lost 4 bases and the J gene lost 1 base, with 12 bases spanning the gap. The CDR3 spells CASSAHVAGTDTQYF. The CDR3, as DNA: TGTGCCAGCAGTGCCCACGTGGCCGGCACAGATACGCAGTATTTT. Full variable domain (remainder filled in from reference TRBV25-1 and TRBJ2-3): EADIYQTPRYLVIGTGKKITLECSQTMGHDKMYWYQQDPGMELHLIHYSYGVNSTEKGDLSSESTVSRIRTEHFPLTLESARPSHTSQYLCASSAHVAGTDTQYFGPGTRLTVL.

The chain employs TRBV5-8 and TRBJ1-5; 8 positions agree with TRBD1. The CDR3 is 17 amino acids. Unmatched junction bases numbered 12, after V lost 3 bases and J lost 4 bases. CDR1 SGHTS and CDR2 YDEGEE come from the germline V gene. The CDR3 nucleotides are TGTGCCAGCAGCTGGGGGGTGGCAGGGGGCGTAAATCAGCCCCAGCATTTT. This gives the protein CASSWGVAGGVNQPQHF.

This clone has only one observation. The rearrangement uses TRBV28 and TRBJ2-7, with TRBD1 identical over 9 bases. Looked up from germline, CDR1 is MDHEN and CDR2 is SYDVKM. This CDR3 contains 15 residues. The trim removed 5 bases at V and 4 bases at J, leaving 9 bases unmatched. The CDR3 here is CASSTGTGIRYEQYF. In nucleotides, the CDR3 is TGTGCCAGCAGTACGGGGACAGGGATTCGGTACGAGCAGTACTTC. The full variable domain, completed using reference TRBV28 and TRBJ2-7, is DVKVTQSSRYLVKRTGEKVFLECVQDMDHENMFWYRQDPGLGLRLIYFSYDVKMKEKGDIPEGYSVSREKKERFSLILESASTNQTSMYLCASSTGTGIRYEQYFGPGTRLTVT.

The gene calls are TRBV28 and TRBJ2-7; D is perhaps TRBD1 (6 bases). CDR3 length: 14 residues. Between the trimmed V and J ends, which lost 8 bases and 4 bases, there was a span of 18 bases. CDR1 is MDHEN, CDR2 SYDVKM, per germline. The CDR3 DNA follows: TGTGCCAGCCATTCAGGGGTCGCGTTGTACGAGCAGTACTTC. Amino acid sequence: CASHSGVALYEQYF.

This chain joins TRBV18 and TRBJ2-7; 8 bases line up with TRBD2. V lost 3 bases to trimming and J lost 5 bases; unmatched junction nucleotides: 9. The germline V gene has CDR1 KGHSH and CDR2 LQKENI. The CDR3 extends over 15 amino acids. CDR3 sequence: CASSPRTSLAHEQYF. The CDR3 DNA reads TGTGCCAGCTCACCCCGGACTAGCTTAGCCCACGAGCAGTACTTC. The variable domain in full, with the rest retrieved from reference TRBV18 and TRBJ2-7, is NAGVMQNPRHLVRRRGQEARLRCSPMKGHSHVYWYRQLPEEGLKFMVYLQKENIIDESGMPKERFSAEFPKEGPSILRIQQVVRGDSAAYFCASSPRTSLAHEQYFGPGTRLTVT.

This clone was seen a handful of times. The V gene is TRBV29-1, the J gene TRBJ1-1, with D possibly matching TRBD1 (6 bases). Per the germline V gene, CDR1 is SQVTM and CDR2 is ANQGSEA. V lost 6 bases to trimming and J lost 6 bases, with 17 bases between them. The CDR3 length is 13 residues. The CDR3, as DNA: TGCAGCGTGAGCGGGGGCGGGTTCGCTGAAGCTTTCTTT. As protein: CSVSGGGFAEAFF.

This clone was detected only once. Other DNA sequences in this sample translate to the same CDR3. The rearrangement uses TRBV5-1 and TRBJ1-5; 9 positions match TRBD1. The CDR3 is made up of 14 amino acids. The V and J ends lost 0 bases and 7 bases, in that order; junction bases with no gene match: 2. The germline CDR1 and CDR2 sequences are SGHRS and YFSETQ. The CDR3, as DNA: TGCGCCAGCAGCTTGGGACAGGGGGACCAGCCCCAGCATTTT. Its protein product is CASSLGQGDQPQHF.

This chain connects TRBV29-1 to TRBJ2-7; 8 bases are a match to TRBD1. Germline V CDR1 and CDR2: SQVTM, ANQGSEA. V lost 7 bases, J lost 0 bases, and 8 bases stayed unmatched. This CDR3 has 14 residues. CDR3 sequence (DNA): TGCAGCGCCGAAGGGACAGGCAGCTCCTACGAGCAGTACTTC. Translating gives CSAEGTGSSYEQYF.

This sequence joins TRBV29-1 and TRBJ2-7, with D hard to call. The V gene's germline CDR1 is SQVTM and CDR2 ANQGSEA. The CDR3 has 13 residues. Trimming cost V 6 bases and J 1 base, with 13 bases left between them. CDR3 sequence: CSVIDKQSYEQYF. CDR3 in DNA: TGCAGCGTCATAGACAAGCAATCCTACGAGCAGTACTTC.

This clone was counted once. J is TRBJ2-7 and V is TRBV28, with 9 bases identical to TRBD1. Looked up from germline, CDR1 is MDHEN and CDR2 is SYDVKM. The CDR3 has 14 amino acids. The ends lost 10 bases at V and 4 bases at J; junction bases unmatched: 11. The CDR3 sequence: CANSDGTGSYEQYF. The CDR3 nucleotides are TGTGCCAACAGCGACGGGACAGGGAGTTACGAGCAGTACTTC.

This chain joins TRBV10-3 and TRBJ1-2; D might be TRBD1 (5 bases). Germline V gene data show CDR1 as ENHRY and CDR2 as SYGVKD. Trimming cost V 10 bases and J 6 bases, with 15 bases left between them. This CDR3 comprises 12 residues. CDR3 region: CATGPRGDGYTF. CDR3 coding DNA: TGTGCCACCGGTCCAAGGGGTGATGGCTACACCTTC.

This clone appeared a few times. The chain uses TRBV7-9 and TRBJ2-6; no reliable D call. The CDR3 is made up of 15 amino acids. Per the germline V gene, CDR1 is SEHNR and CDR2 is FQNEAQ (reference sequence). V was clipped by 6 bases and J by 2 bases, with 11 bases between them. CDR3 sequence reads: CASRPTVTGANVLTF. The CDR3 DNA follows: TGTGCCAGCAGACCCACAGTTACTGGGGCCAACGTCCTGACTTTC.

This clone was detected once. The chain combines TRBV7-2 with TRBJ1-5, with 8 bases identical to TRBD1. CDR1 and CDR2 from the germline V gene are SGHTA and FQGNSA. Trimming removed 2 bases from V and 3 bases from J; junction bases left unmatched: 3. The CDR3 sequence is 15 residues long. Here the CDR3 reads CASSLQGALNQPQHF. In nucleotides, the CDR3 is TGTGCCAGCAGCTTACAGGGGGCCCTCAATCAGCCCCAGCATTTT.